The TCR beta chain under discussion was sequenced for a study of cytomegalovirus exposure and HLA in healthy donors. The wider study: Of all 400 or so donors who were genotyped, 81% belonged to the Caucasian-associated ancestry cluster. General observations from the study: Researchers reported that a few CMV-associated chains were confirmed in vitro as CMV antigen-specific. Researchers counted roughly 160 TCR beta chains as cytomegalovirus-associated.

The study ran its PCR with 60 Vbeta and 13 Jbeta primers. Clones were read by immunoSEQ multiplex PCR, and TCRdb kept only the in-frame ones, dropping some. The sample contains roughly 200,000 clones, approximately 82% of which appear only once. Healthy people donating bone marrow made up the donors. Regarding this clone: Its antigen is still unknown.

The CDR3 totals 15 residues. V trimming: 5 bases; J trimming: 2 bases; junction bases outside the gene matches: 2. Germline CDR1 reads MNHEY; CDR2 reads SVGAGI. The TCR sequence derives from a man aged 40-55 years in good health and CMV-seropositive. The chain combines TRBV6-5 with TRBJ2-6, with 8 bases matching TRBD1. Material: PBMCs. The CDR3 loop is CASSTDRAGANVLTF. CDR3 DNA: TGTGCCAGCAGTACGGACAGGGCTGGGGCCAACGTCCTGACTTTC.